This is a list of T cell receptor beta chains from one sample in a study of shared clonotypes between healthy human individuals. The assay was immunoSEQ multiplex PCR, and TCRdb's table has in-frame clones only and misses some. There are 450,000 to 550,000 clones in the sample; 79% occur only once, and 10% to 15% lies in the top ten. Material for sequencing was PBMCs. These receptors were taken from a woman aged 40-49 years in good health. Some clones in this sample may be carry-over from other donors' samples. Each CDR3 is given without its conserved first and last residue. Each record gives: D gene, V gene, J gene, CDR3 protein. The D gene is left open where the match is weak.

NA	TRBV18	TRBJ1-4	ASSPKGLTTEKLF
TRBD2	TRBV10-3	TRBJ2-6	AISPGGLAGGPGANVLT
TRBD1	TRBV7-2	TRBJ1-2	ASTLGPDRGGGYT
TRBD1	TRBV2	TRBJ2-7	ASSIRQGVEGQY
NA	TRBV27	TRBJ1-3	ASSSQFSGNTIY
TRBD1	TRBV19	TRBJ1-2	ASRPGQGFGYGYT
NA	TRBV28	TRBJ2-1	ASSLVGPSYNEQF
TRBD1	TRBV6-5	TRBJ2-1	ASSTGQGGGNEQF
NA	TRBV5-1	TRBJ1-1	ASSLGQTLGGTEAF
NA	TRBV7-2	TRBJ1-2	ASSSLGEGRSGGYT
NA	TRBV6-1	TRBJ1-2	ASSWIDKDGGYT
NA	TRBV11-2	TRBJ2-1	ASSPDRGGGQF
NA	TRBV11-1	TRBJ1-1	ASSPGRWNTEAF
TRBD1	TRBV7-2	TRBJ1-1	ASSPQGDTEAF
NA	TRBV27	TRBJ2-6	ASSLTGANVLT
NA	TRBV5-4	TRBJ2-3	ASSPPFGSTDTQY
NA	TRBV15	TRBJ2-3	ATSIPGSDTQY
NA	TRBV9	TRBJ2-3	ASSVAAGSTDTQY
NA	TRBV14	TRBJ1-4	ASSQDSILAETNEKLF
NA	TRBV7-9	TRBJ1-2	ASSLDLDFGYT
NA	TRBV10-3	TRBJ2-5	AISESTVQETQY
NA	TRBV6-1	TRBJ1-4	AMGGNEKLF
TRBD1	TRBV6-1	NA	ASSPTGGLYEQY